This T cell receptor beta chain derives from a study of OX40 agonist ivuxolimab in advanced cancers. Generated by immunoSEQ multiplex PCR, the TCRdb table keeps only in-frame clones and is missing some. Found here are just over 80,000 clones, around nine tenths of them singletons; the top ten hold 0.72%. General study findings and limits: By week 6 at 0.1 to 3.0 mg/kg, blood CD4+ and CD8+ T cells had expanded clonally.

As for this clone: Its antigen remains unknown.

The CDR3 loop spans 13 amino acids. The germline CDR1 and CDR2 sequences are LNHDA and SQIVND (reference sequence). Germline trimming cut 6 bases from V and 7 bases from J; bases unmatched to any gene: 4. Autoimmune disease history or systemic immunosuppression barred patients. This TCR derives from an adult with an advanced solid tumor such as melanoma, head and neck, liver or kidney cancer. The sample in question was CD4+ or CD8+ T cells sorted from blood, obtained in a trial of the OX40 agonist ivuxolimab. The V gene is TRBV19, the J gene TRBJ1-4, with 8 bases matching TRBD1. CDR3 DNA sequence: TGTGCCAGTAGGGGACAGGTTGTTGAAAAACTGTTTTTT. Translated: CASRGQVVEKLFF.